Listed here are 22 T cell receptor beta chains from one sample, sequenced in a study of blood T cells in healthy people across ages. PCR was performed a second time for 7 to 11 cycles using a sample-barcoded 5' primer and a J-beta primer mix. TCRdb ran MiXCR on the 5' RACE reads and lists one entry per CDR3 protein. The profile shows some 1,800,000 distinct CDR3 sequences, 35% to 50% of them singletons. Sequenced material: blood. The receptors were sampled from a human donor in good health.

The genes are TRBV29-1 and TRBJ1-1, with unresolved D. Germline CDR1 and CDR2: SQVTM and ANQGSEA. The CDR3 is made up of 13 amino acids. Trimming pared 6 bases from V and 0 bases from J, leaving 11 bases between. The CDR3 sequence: CSVFGSLNTEAFF. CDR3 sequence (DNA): TGCAGCGTATTTGGGTCCCTGAACACTGAAGCTTTCTTT.

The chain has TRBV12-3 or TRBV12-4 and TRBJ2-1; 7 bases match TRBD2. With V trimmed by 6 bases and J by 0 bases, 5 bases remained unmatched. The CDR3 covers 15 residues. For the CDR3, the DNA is TGTGCCAGCAGGCGGGGGATCGGCTCCTACAATGAGCAGTTCTTC. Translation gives CASRRGIGSYNEQFF.

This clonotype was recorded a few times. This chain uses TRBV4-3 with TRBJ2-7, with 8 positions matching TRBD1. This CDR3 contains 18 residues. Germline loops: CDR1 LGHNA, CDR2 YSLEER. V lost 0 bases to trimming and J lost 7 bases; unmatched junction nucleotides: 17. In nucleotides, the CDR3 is TGCGCCAGCAGCCAAGATGGGTATACAGGGGGAAGGTACAATGAGCAGTACTTC. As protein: CASSQDGYTGGRYNEQYF.

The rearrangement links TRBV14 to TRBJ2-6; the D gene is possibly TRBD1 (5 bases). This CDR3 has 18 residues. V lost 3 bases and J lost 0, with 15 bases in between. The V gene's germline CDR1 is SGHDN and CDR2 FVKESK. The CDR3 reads CASSHDESRASGANVLTF. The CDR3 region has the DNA TGTGCCAGCAGCCACGACGAGTCCAGGGCCTCTGGGGCCAACGTCCTGACTTTC. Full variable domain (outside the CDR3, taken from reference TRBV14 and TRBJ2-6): EAGVTQFPSHSVIEKGQTVTLRCDPISGHDNLYWYRRVMGKEIKFLLHFVKESKQDESGMPNNRFLAERTGGTYSTLKVQPAELEDSGVYFCASSHDESRASGANVLTFGAGSRLTVL.

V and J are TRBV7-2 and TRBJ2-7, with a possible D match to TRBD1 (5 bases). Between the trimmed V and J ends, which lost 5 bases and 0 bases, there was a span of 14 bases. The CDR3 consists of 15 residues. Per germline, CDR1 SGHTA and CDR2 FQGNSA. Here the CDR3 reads CASSPRQISSYEQYF. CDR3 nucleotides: TGTGCCAGCAGCCCTCGACAGATATCCTCCTACGAGCAGTACTTC.

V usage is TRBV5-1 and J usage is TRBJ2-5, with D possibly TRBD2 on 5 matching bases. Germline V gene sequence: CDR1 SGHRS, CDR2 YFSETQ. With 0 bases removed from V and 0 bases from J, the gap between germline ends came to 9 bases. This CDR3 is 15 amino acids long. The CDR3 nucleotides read TGCGCCAGCAGCTTGGACGGGAAGCACCAAGAGACCCAGTACTTC. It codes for CASSLDGKHQETQYF.

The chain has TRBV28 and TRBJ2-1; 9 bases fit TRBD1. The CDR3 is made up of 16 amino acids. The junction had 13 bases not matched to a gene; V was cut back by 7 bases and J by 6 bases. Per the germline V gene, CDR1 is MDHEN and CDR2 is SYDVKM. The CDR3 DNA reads TGTGCCAGCACCGCTTACAGGGGGCTCTTCGGCAATGAGCAGTTCTTC. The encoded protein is CASTAYRGLFGNEQFF.

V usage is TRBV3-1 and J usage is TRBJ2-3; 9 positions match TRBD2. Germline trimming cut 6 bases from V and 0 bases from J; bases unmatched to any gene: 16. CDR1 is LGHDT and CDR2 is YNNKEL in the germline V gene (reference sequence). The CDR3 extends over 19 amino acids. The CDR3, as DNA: TGTGCCAGCAGTCGCGGGGGGGGCCGCGGATCCCCTAGCACAGATACGCAGTATTTT. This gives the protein CASSRGGGRGSPSTDTQYF.

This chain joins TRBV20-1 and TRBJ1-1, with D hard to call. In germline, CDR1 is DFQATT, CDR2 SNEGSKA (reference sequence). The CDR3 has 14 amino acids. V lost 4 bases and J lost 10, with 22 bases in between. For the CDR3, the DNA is TGCAGTGCTAAAGATCTCAAGGGATCTTCGGGAGCTTTCTTT. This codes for CSAKDLKGSSGAFF.

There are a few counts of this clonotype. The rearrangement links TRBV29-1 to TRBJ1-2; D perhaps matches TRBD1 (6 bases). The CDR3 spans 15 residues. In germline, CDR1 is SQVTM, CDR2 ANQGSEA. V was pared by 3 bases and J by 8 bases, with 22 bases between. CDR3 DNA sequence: TGCAGCGTTGATATGGGAGTTTCAGGGGTGTGGGGCTACACCTTC. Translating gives CSVDMGVSGVWGYTF. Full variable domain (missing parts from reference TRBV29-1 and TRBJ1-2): SAVISQKPSRDICQRGTSLTIQCQVDSQVTMMFWYRQQPGQSLTLIATANQGSEATYESGFVIDKFPISRPNLTFSTLTVSNMSPEDSSIYLCSVDMGVSGVWGYTFGSGTRLTVV.

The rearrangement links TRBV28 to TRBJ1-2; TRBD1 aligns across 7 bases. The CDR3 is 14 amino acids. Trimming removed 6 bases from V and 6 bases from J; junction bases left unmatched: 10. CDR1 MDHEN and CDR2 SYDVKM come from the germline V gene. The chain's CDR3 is CASRWTGQSHGYTF. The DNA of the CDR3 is TGTGCCAGCAGGTGGACGGGACAGTCCCATGGCTACACCTTC.

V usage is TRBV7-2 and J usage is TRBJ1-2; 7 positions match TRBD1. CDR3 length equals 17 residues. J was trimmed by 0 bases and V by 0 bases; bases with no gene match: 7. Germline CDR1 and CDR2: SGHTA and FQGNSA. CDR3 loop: CASSLATGWSANYGYTF. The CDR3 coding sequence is TGTGCCAGCAGCTTAGCGACAGGGTGGTCCGCTAACTATGGCTACACCTTC. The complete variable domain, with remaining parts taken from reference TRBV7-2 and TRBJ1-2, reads GAGVSQSPSNKVTEKGKDVELRCDPISGHTALYWYRQSLGQGLEFLIYFQGNSAPDKSGLPSDRFSAERTGGSVSTLTIQRTQQEDSAVYLCASSLATGWSANYGYTFGSGTRLTVV.

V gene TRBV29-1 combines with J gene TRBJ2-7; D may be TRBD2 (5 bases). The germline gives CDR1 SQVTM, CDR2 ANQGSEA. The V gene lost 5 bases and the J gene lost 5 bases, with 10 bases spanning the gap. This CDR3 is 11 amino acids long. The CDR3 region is CSVWAGDEQYF. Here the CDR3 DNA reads TGCAGCGTTTGGGCCGGGGACGAGCAGTACTTC.

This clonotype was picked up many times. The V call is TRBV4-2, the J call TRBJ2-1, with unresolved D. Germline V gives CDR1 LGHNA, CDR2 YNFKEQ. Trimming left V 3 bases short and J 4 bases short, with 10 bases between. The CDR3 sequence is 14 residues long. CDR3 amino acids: CASSQQLLYNEQFF. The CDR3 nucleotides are TGTGCCAGCAGCCAGCAGTTACTTTACAATGAGCAGTTCTTC.

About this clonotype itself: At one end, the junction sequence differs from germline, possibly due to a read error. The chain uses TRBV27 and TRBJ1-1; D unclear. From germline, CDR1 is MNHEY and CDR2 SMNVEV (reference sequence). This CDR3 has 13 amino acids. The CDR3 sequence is CAGSLIPNTEAFF. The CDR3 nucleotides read TGTGCCGGCAGTTTAATACCTAACACTGAAGCTTTCTTT.

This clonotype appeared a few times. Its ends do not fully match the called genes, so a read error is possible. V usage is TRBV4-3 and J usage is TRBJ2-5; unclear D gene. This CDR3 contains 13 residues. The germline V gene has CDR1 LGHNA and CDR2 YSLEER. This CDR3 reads CACSQGTQETQYF. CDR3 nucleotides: TGCGCCTGCAGCCAAGGCACTCAAGAGACCCAGTACTTC.

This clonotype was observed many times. The CDR3 region has the DNA TGCAGTGCTAGAGATCAGGGTGACACTGAAGCTTTCTTT. This encodes CSARDQGDTEAFF. The chain couples TRBV20-1 to TRBJ1-1; the D gene is possibly TRBD1 (5 bases). Trimming took 0 bases from V and 3 from J, leaving 8 bases between them. This CDR3 is built from 13 residues. Germline lookup yields CDR1 DFQATT and CDR2 SNEGSKA (reference sequence).

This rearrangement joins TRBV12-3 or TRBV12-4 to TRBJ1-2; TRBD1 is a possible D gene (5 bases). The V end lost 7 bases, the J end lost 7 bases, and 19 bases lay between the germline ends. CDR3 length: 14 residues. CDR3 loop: CASKTWGGTVGYTF. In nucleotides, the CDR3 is TGTGCCAGCAAGACCTGGGGAGGGACGGTTGGCTACACCTTC.

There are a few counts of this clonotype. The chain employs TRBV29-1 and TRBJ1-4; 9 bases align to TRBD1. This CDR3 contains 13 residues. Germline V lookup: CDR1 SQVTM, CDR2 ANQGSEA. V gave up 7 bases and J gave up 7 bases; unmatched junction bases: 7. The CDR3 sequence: CSAAGQGGEKLFF. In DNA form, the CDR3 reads TGCAGCGCCGCGGGACAGGGAGGTGAAAAACTGTTTTTT. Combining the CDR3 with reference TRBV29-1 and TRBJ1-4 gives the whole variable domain SAVISQKPSRDICQRGTSLTIQCQVDSQVTMMFWYRQQPGQSLTLIATANQGSEATYESGFVIDKFPISRPNLTFSTLTVSNMSPEDSSIYLCSAAGQGGEKLFFGSGTQLSVL.

CDR3 nucleotides: TGTGCCAGCTACCCCTTGGGGGGGCCCACAGATACGCAGTATTTT. It is translated as CASYPLGGPTDTQYF. V usage is TRBV12-3 or TRBV12-4 and J usage is TRBJ2-3; weak D call: TRBD2 (7 bases). There are 15 residues in the CDR3. Between the trimmed V and J ends, which lost 8 bases and 2 bases, there was a span of 17 bases.

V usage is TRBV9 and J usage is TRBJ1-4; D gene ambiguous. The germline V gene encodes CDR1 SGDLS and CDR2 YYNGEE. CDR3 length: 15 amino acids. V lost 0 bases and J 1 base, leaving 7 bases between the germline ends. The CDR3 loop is CASSVDEETNEKLFF. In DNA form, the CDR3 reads TGTGCCAGCAGCGTAGATGAGGAAACTAATGAAAAACTGTTTTTT.

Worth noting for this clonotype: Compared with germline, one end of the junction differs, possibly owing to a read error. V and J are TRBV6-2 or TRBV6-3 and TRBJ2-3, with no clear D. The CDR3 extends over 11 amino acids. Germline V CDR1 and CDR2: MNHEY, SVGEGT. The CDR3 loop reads CASSNTDAQYF. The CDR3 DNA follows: TGTGCCAGCAGTAACACAGATGCGCAGTATTTT.